The 24 T cell receptor beta chains in this list originate from one sample, sequenced in a study of beta chain features in type 1 diabetes. The isolated RNA, all of it, was reverse transcribed, so expressed TCRB transcripts were what got sequenced. This table comes from immunoSEQ multiplex PCR, and its TCRdb copy is limited to in-frame clones, with some not included. The table shows about 340,000 clones, with less than 10% occurring only once. Sequenced sample: central memory CD4+ T cells from blood. All receptors derive from a woman under 30 in good health.

The chain combines TRBV5-1 with TRBJ2-3; 8 bases align to TRBD2. Germline CDR1 and CDR2: SGHRS and YFSETQ. V shed 2 bases and J 1 base; nucleotides not matched to a gene: 6. The CDR3 contains 16 residues. The CDR3 is CASSFRASGRTDTQYF. The CDR3 bases are TGCGCCAGCAGCTTCAGGGCTAGCGGGCGCACAGATACGCAGTATTTT.

This clone was observed a few times. The V and J genes are TRBV5-6 and TRBJ2-1; D is perhaps TRBD2 (6 bases). The CDR3 runs to 12 residues. The ends were cut back, 2 bases at V and 15 bases at J, with 15 bases in the middle. Per germline, CDR1 SGHDT and CDR2 YYEEEE. The CDR3 loop is CASSFGGERLFF. The CDR3, as DNA: TGTGCCAGCAGCTTCGGAGGGGAGAGGCTGTTCTTC.

The rearrangement uses TRBV5-1 and TRBJ2-7; 7 bases align to TRBD1. The V segment lost 4 bases and the J segment 3 bases; nucleotides outside the gene matches: 10. Germline V gives CDR1 SGHRS, CDR2 YFSETQ. This CDR3 comprises 15 residues. CDR3 amino acids: CASSLKGDSRYEQYF. The DNA of the CDR3 is TGCGCCAGCAGCCTAAAAGGGGACAGCCGCTACGAGCAGTACTTC.

This rearrangement joins TRBV14 to TRBJ2-7, with 10 nucleotides matching TRBD2. V lost 3 bases to trimming and J lost 2 bases; unmatched junction nucleotides: 7. CDR1 is SGHDN and CDR2 is FVKESK in the germline V gene. The CDR3 has 16 amino acids. CDR3 in DNA: TGTGCCAGCAGCCAGGTTAGCGGGGGGATCACCTACGAGCAGTACTTC. Protein product: CASSQVSGGITYEQYF.

This chain uses TRBV4-1 with TRBJ2-1; D assignment may be TRBD1 or TRBD2 (5 bases each). The CDR3 length is 14 residues. V lost 2 bases to trimming and J lost 6 bases, with 11 bases between them. CDR1 and CDR2 from the germline V gene are MGHRA and YSYEKL. The CDR3 loop reads CASSQPTGGNEQFF. CDR3 nucleotides: TGCGCCAGCAGCCAACCTACAGGAGGCAATGAGCAGTTCTTC.

This clone was counted many times. The gene calls are TRBV7-9 and TRBJ1-4, with TRBD1 identical over 8 bases. The J segment lost 2 bases and the V segment lost 4 bases, leaving 3 bases of the junction unmatched. Germline V CDR1 and CDR2: SEHNR, FQNEAQ (reference sequence). The CDR3 length is 15 residues. CDR3 nucleotide sequence: TGTGCCAGCAGCTCGGACAGGGCTACTAATGAAAAACTGTTTTTT. As protein: CASSSDRATNEKLFF. Full variable domain (outside the CDR3, taken from reference TRBV7-9 and TRBJ1-4): DTGVSQNPRHKITKRGQNVTFRCDPISEHNRLYWYRQTLGQGPEFLTYFQNEAQLEKSRLLSDRFSAERPKGSFSTLEIQRTEQGDSAMYLCASSSDRATNEKLFFGSGTQLSVL.

This clone was observed a handful of times. This chain uses TRBV28 with TRBJ2-2; TRBD2 matches at 7 bases. CDR1 MDHEN and CDR2 SYDVKM come from the germline V gene. This CDR3 spans 16 amino acids. V lost 6 bases and J lost 1; bases outside the gene matches: 8. The CDR3 DNA follows: TGTGCCAGCAGCCGCGGGGGTTCCGGGAACACCGGGGAGCTGTTTTTT. This codes for CASSRGGSGNTGELFF.

This clone appeared a few times. The V call is TRBV4-3, the J call TRBJ2-7; 9 nucleotides line up with TRBD2. The CDR3 has 15 amino acids. Per germline, CDR1 LGHNA and CDR2 YSLEER. The J segment lost 2 bases and the V segment lost 4 bases, leaving 6 bases of the junction unmatched. This CDR3 is CASSLRREGPYEQYF. The CDR3 nucleotides read TGCGCCAGCAGCCTCCGGCGGGAGGGCCCCTACGAGCAGTACTTC.

This clone appeared many times. The rearrangement links TRBV15 to TRBJ1-3; a possible D gene is TRBD1 (5 bases). The CDR3 spans 14 residues. Trimming stripped 5 bases from V and 5 bases from J, with 13 bases between. Germline-derived CDR1 and CDR2 are LNHNV and YYDKDF (reference sequence). CDR3 in DNA: TGTGCCACCAGCTTTCCAGGGCTAAGAAACACCATATATTTT. Translating it yields CATSFPGLRNTIYF.

CDR3 sequence reads: CASSGTGGFRYF. CDR3 sequence (DNA): TGTGCCAGCTCAGGCACTGGGGGATTTCGGTACTTC. The genes are TRBV18 and TRBJ2-5; D may be TRBD1 or TRBD2 (5 bases each). V lost 5 bases and J lost 13, with 17 bases in between. The germline V gene has CDR1 KGHSH and CDR2 LQKENI. This CDR3 contains 12 residues.

This clone occurred a few times. The V call is TRBV7-2, the J call TRBJ1-2; TRBD1 might be the D (6 bases). The CDR3 consists of 12 residues. Trimming shortened V by 5 bases and J by 4 bases, and 8 bases separated the two germline ends. The germline V gene has CDR1 SGHTA and CDR2 FQGNSA. Written as DNA, the CDR3 is TGTGCCAGCAGCCAGGACAGCTATGGCTACACCTTC. It codes for CASSQDSYGYTF. The full variable domain, its missing parts supplied by reference TRBV7-2 and TRBJ1-2, is GAGVSQSPSNKVTEKGKDVELRCDPISGHTALYWYRQSLGQGLEFLIYFQGNSAPDKSGLPSDRFSAERTGGSVSTLTIQRTQQEDSAVYLCASSQDSYGYTFGSGTRLTVV.

The V gene is TRBV5-1, the J gene TRBJ2-7; 7 bases agree with TRBD1. V was clipped by 4 bases and J by 6 bases; unmatched bases: 4. The CDR3 loop spans 12 amino acids. From germline, CDR1 is SGHRS and CDR2 YFSETQ. CDR3 in DNA: TGCGCCAGCAGCGCGGACAGGCGCGAGCAGTACTTC. Amino acids: CASSADRREQYF.

This clone occurred a few times. V gene TRBV10-3 combines with J gene TRBJ2-7; D is perhaps TRBD2 (5 bases). The germline V gene encodes CDR1 ENHRY and CDR2 SYGVKD. V lost 4 bases and J lost 2, with 12 bases in between. The CDR3 is 14 amino acids. This chain's CDR3 is CAISGGALPYEQYF. The CDR3 bases are TGTGCCATCAGTGGGGGAGCCCTCCCCTACGAGCAGTACTTC.

This clone was counted only a few times. The CDR3 DNA reads TGTGCCACCAGCAGAGCGGGGACAGGGAGGGGACTTGTCCCGTTCTTC. It specifies CATSRAGTGRGLVPFF. This chain joins TRBV15 and TRBJ2-1, with 9 bases aligning to TRBD1. V trimming: 1 base; J trimming: 15 bases; junction bases outside the gene matches: 16. This CDR3 region has 16 residues. Germline assignment: CDR1 LNHNV and CDR2 YYDKDF (reference sequence).

This clone was found many times. This chain connects TRBV5-1 to TRBJ2-3; TRBD2 matches 8 bases. Trimming removed 0 bases from V and 1 base from J; junction bases left unmatched: 4. The CDR3 runs to 16 residues. Germline V gives CDR1 SGHRS, CDR2 YFSETQ. In nucleotides, the CDR3 is TGCGCCAGCAGCTTGGGAGCGGGAGCTGGCACAGATACGCAGTATTTT. This sequence encodes CASSLGAGAGTDTQYF.

The CDR3 protein is CASSQGRGTRRDTQYF. DNA of the CDR3: TGCGCCAGCAGCCAAGGTCGCGGGACCCGGCGAGATACGCAGTATTTT. The chain has TRBV4-3 and TRBJ2-3, with a tentative D call TRBD2 (6 bases). The length of the CDR3 is 16 residues. V lost 1 base to trimming and J lost 5 bases, with 16 bases between them. CDR1 and CDR2 (germline): LGHNA, YSLEER.

The CDR3 spells CASSRTSGGPSETQYF. The CDR3 DNA follows: TGTGCCAGCTCACGGACTAGCGGGGGACCTTCGGAGACCCAGTACTTC. The chain has TRBV18 and TRBJ2-5, with 13 bases fitting TRBD2. Looked up from germline, CDR1 is KGHSH and CDR2 is LQKENI. The CDR3 runs to 16 residues. After removal of 4 bases from V and 5 bases from J, the junction contained 7 bases not matched to a gene. The whole variable domain, remainder taken from reference TRBV18 and TRBJ2-5, is NAGVMQNPRHLVRRRGQEARLRCSPMKGHSHVYWYRQLPEEGLKFMVYLQKENIIDESGMPKERFSAEFPKEGPSILRIQQVVRGDSAAYFCASSRTSGGPSETQYFGPGTRLLVL.

The table lists this clone with many counts. The genes are TRBV2 and TRBJ2-1; D call uncertain. This CDR3 is 14 amino acids long. Germline CDR1 reads SNHLY; CDR2 reads FYNNEI. Trimming left V 6 bases short and J 10 bases short, with 19 bases between. The CDR3 DNA sequence: TGTGCCAGCAGGAGAGGCAACCTCACCCCCGAGCAGTTCTTC. Amino acid sequence: CASRRGNLTPEQFF.

V and J are TRBV18 and TRBJ1-5, with D unresolved. The CDR3 totals 13 residues. From germline, CDR1 is KGHSH and CDR2 LQKENI. The V and J ends lost 2 bases and 5 bases respectively, with 7 bases between them. CDR3 amino acids: CASSPIGDQPQHF. Written as DNA, the CDR3 is TGTGCCAGCTCACCAATTGGCGATCAGCCCCAGCATTTT.

This clone was counted a single time. This chain connects TRBV7-3 to TRBJ2-5; D not certain. Germline V gives CDR1 SGHTA, CDR2 FQGTGA. The CDR3 length is 13 residues. Trimming shortened V by 3 bases and J by 5 bases, and 10 bases separated the two germline ends. CDR3 DNA sequence: TGTGCCAGCAGCTTCTCGGGCCAGGAGACCCAGTACTTC. It codes for CASSFSGQETQYF.

This clone was recorded at least ten times. The V gene is TRBV28, the J gene TRBJ2-7; 8 nucleotides line up with TRBD1. This CDR3 is built from 13 residues. V lost 2 bases to trimming and J lost 6 bases; unmatched junction nucleotides: 3. Per the germline V gene, CDR1 is MDHEN and CDR2 is SYDVKM. The CDR3 protein is CASSLEDRAEQYF. Written as DNA, the CDR3 is TGTGCCAGCAGTTTAGAGGACAGGGCCGAGCAGTACTTC.

This clone was seen a few times. The chain joins TRBV25-1 to TRBJ2-1; 10 bases are a match to TRBD2. The CDR3 runs to 13 residues. CDR1 and CDR2 (germline): MGHDK, SYGVNS. V was pared by 5 bases and J by 6 bases, with 1 base of the junction left unmatched. In DNA form, the CDR3 reads TGTGCCAGCAGTCTAGCGGGAGCCAATGAGCAGTTCTTC. It specifies CASSLAGANEQFF.

This clone was recorded many times. Different DNA sequences within this sample yield the same CDR3. The chain links TRBV28 to TRBJ2-7, with 8 bases identical to TRBD1. V dropped 1 base and J dropped 4; count of bases not matched to a gene: 6. Per germline, CDR1 MDHEN and CDR2 SYDVKM. CDR3 length: 15 amino acids. As DNA, the CDR3 is TGTGCCAGCAGTTTATTAGGGACAGGCCCATACGAGCAGTACTTC. This gives the protein CASSLLGTGPYEQYF.

In regard to this clone: One end of the junction does not line up with germline, which may come from a read error. The chain joins TRBV7-2 to TRBJ2-2; possible D gene TRBD2, 6 bases. The CDR3 extends over 15 amino acids. Looked up from germline, CDR1 is SGHTA and CDR2 is FQGNSA. The CDR3 DNA is TGTGCCAGCAGCCATAGCGGATCGAACACCAGGGAGCTGTTTTTT. Amino acid sequence: CASSHSGSNTRELFF.